This T cell receptor beta chain was captured in a study of CD8+CD57+ T cells in acquired aplastic anemia. Study summary: The sorted CD4+ and CD8+ cells yielded an average around 3 ug of DNA.

This clonotype was seen more than once but under ten times. Its matching antigen is unknown. Study observations and caveats: For CD8+ Simpson's diversity, patients and controls showed no significant difference. Comparison of patients with controls identified about 27 shared CD8+ CDR3 sequences.

The template used for profiling TCR beta VDJ and CDR3 was genomic DNA. TCRdb reprocessed the reads with MiXCR, giving one entry per CDR3 protein. Of 150,000 to 200,000 distinct CDR3 sequences in the sample, 64% are singletons; the top ten hold about 43%. V trimming: 4 bases; J trimming: 4 bases; junction bases outside the gene matches: 11. Germline CDR1 and CDR2: DFQATT and SNEGSKA (reference sequence). The CDR3 length is 15 residues. The sequenced material came from sorted CD4+, CD8+, or CD8+CD57+ T cells (not recorded which) from PBMCs. This rearrangement joins TRBV20-1 to TRBJ1-1; 8 bases map to TRBD1. The clonotype originates from a human donor with severe aplastic anemia or a healthy control (not recorded which). The CDR3 spells CSAKPMTGALTEAFF. In DNA, the CDR3 is TGCAGTGCTAAACCGATGACAGGGGCCCTCACTGAAGCTTTCTTT.